This entry is about one T cell receptor beta chain. Its antigen has not been determined. No base-level quality is on record; no much larger clone is a single base apart. The sample's time point label, in plain terms: around 22 weeks on oral tofacitinib. The sample's treatment or condition label is to be understood as: oral pan-JAK inhibitor, 5-10 mg twice daily. From alopecia areata patients, peripheral blood was collected along with lesional scalp punch biopsies. PBMCs were isolated by density centrifugation and stained for CD3, CD4 and CD8, and CD4+ and CD8+ T cells were sorted on a FACSAria. This sample is drawn from a study of CD8+ T cells in alopecia areata (dated by TCRdb to the late 2010s). Background on the whole study: Treated patients were enrolled in an open-label pilot trial of oral tofacitinib at 5 to 10 mg twice daily for moderate-to-severe alopecia areata. Tofacitinib was administered for 6 to 18 months, and 6 months of follow-up off drug were then conducted to assess delayed response and recurrence. The SALT score, which quantifies the percentage of affected scalp surface area, was used to measure disease severity in treated patients. To study T cell clonal expansion in alopecia areata, the researchers applied high-throughput TCRbeta sequencing to both the C3H/HeJ mouse model and human patients. Human TCRbeta sequencing covered scalp tissue and sorted CD4+ and CD8+ peripheral blood T cells from patchy and totalis/universalis alopecia areata patients and healthy controls. Tofacitinib-treated patients had biopsies at baseline and at 4 and 24 weeks of treatment, with a later scalp biopsy in several patients. Scalp clonality was compared among normal scalp (n=4), patchy alopecia areata scalp (n=8), and alopecia totalis/universalis scalp (n=8). The RNA source kit depended on sample type: the PAXgene miRNA kit for fixed scalp, the miRNeasy kit for PBMCs, and the RNeasy kit for mouse skin. Amplification of TCRbeta CDR3 regions was done by immunoSEQ multiplex PCR using 35 Vbeta forward primers and 13 Jbeta reverse primers. Overall results and qualifications from the work: Scalp TCR repertoire analysis is complicated because resident alphabeta T cells in normal human skin are also sequenced, whereas mouse skin is dominated by gammadelta T cells. With tofacitinib, both scalp clonality and the number of expanded CD8+ clones among the top 100 scalp clones went down significantly. Compared with normal scalp, lesional scalp, particularly in alopecia totalis/universalis, had higher clonality and more expanded CD8+ clones, which suggests antigenic drive. Because the treated cohort was small and had only one nonresponder, larger studies are needed to examine links between baseline CD8+ expansion and response. During tofacitinib treatment, many expanded lesional clones remained in scalp and blood, and this persistence may partly explain relapse after treatment is stopped. Compared with mice, TCR sequences shared between patients were less clear, possibly partly because of HLA diversity across the patient population.

Based on the germline V gene, the CDR1 and CDR2 sequences are SGDLS and YYNGEE. V is clipped by 0 bases and J by 5 bases, and the sequence between their germline boundaries is 11 bases long. Including cysteine and phenylalanine, the CDR3 has 14 amino acids. CDR3 DNA only is kept here, 42 bases in frame from base 1. Library prep was done by the immunoSEQ multiplex PCR assay. For TCR sequencing, RNA was extracted from every sample and reverse transcribed into cDNA to serve as template. First-strand cDNA was synthesized with SuperScript III using a 2:1 mix of oligo-dT and random hexamers. A synthetic immune receptor repertoire was used to assess amplification bias, and residual bias was removed computationally. The published analysis was carried out like this. Raw reads were preprocessed for error removal, and CDR3 was defined according to IMGT conventions as running from the conserved cysteine to phenylalanine. Clonality was calculated as 1 minus Shannon entropy normalized by log2 of the number of productive unique TCRs. Whether each scalp clone was CD4 or CD8 was inferred by checking scalp TCRbeta sequences against the CD4 and CD8 repertoires from sorted blood. TCRdb holds this immuneACCESS table with in-frame rearrangements only. Some clones are missing; in checked studies, unresolved V genes explain under half, and the rest has no known cause. V, J and clone size were drawn from that table, and D and trimming were deduced from the DNA. The sample data list approximately 280,000 clones, and 55% to 75% of these were observed just once. The ten largest clonotypes hold approximately 1.7% of the sample.

This clonotype was obtained from a human donor with alopecia areata. The sequencing used CD4+ T cells sorted from blood, collected at week 24, from a patient treated with tofacitinib. The sequence links TRBV9 to TRBJ2-5; a confident D gene designation cannot be given. The DNA reads TGTGCCAGCAGCGTAGATCTGGGCGTGGAGACCCAGTACTTC. Its protein reads: CASSVDLGVETQYF.